The sequence of this TCR beta chain was determined in a study of blood T cell repertoires in COVID-19. The CDR3 runs to 16 residues. V lost 2 bases and J lost 3; bases outside the gene matches: 6. CDR1 MNHEY and CDR2 SVGAGI come from the germline V gene. This table comes from immunoSEQ multiplex PCR, and its TCRdb copy is limited to in-frame clones, with some not included. Altogether approximately 120,000 clones are present, over 75% being singletons, with the ten largest covering 15% to 20%. The chain recombines TRBV6-5 with TRBJ2-2, with 7 bases fitting TRBD2. The sequenced material came from peripheral blood. The clonotype originates from a man aged 25-45 years with COVID-19, enrolled during active disease. The CDR3 reads CASSYIGRPYTGELFF. CDR3 nucleotides: TGTGCCAGCAGTTACATCGGGAGGCCGTACACCGGGGAGCTGTTTTTT.